This T cell receptor beta chain is drawn from a study of CD8 T cells in ankylosing spondylitis. TCR beta libraries were made by quantitative 5'-RACE with molecular barcodes. Using its own MiXCR run on the 5' RACE reads, TCRdb lists one record per CDR3 protein. The sample has under 300,000 distinct CDR3 sequences; approximately 11% are singletons. This clonotype appeared a few times. Its specificity is not known. Study-level findings and limits: Reports say disease-linked clones showed up significantly more in matched ankylosing spondylitis synovial fluid. Disease-linked clones displayed a CD8+ phenotype and appeared relatively rarely in peripheral blood. One TCR beta motif, made up of roughly 8 highly homologous variants, appeared characteristic of ankylosing spondylitis blood.

Germline V CDR1 and CDR2: SSHAT, FNYEAQ (reference sequence). Trimming pared 2 bases from V and 3 bases from J, leaving 13 bases between. This CDR3 contains 15 residues. The chain carries TRBV7-7 and TRBJ2-5; unclear D gene. The source is a male donor with ankylosing spondylitis or in good health (not recorded which). The sequenced material came from blood, either unsorted or a sorted T cell fraction (not recorded which). The CDR3: CASSLSLEGEETQYF. CDR3 DNA: TGTGCCAGCAGCTTAAGTCTGGAAGGAGAAGAGACCCAGTACTTC.